Here is one TCR beta chain with its context. The CDR3 is made up of 11 amino acids. V dropped 3 bases and J dropped 7 bases, with 9 bases sitting between them. Per germline, CDR1 DFQATT and CDR2 SNEGSKA (reference sequence). The data belong to a study of control samples from healthy donors and cancer patients. Libraries were prepared by immunoSEQ multiplex PCR; TCRdb keeps only in-frame clonotypes and omits some of them. Of approximately 140,000 clones listed, 90% to 95% are singletons. This receptor was identified in a man aged 18-30 years in good health. The chain is built from TRBV20-1 and TRBJ1-2; unclear D gene. The source material was blood. Here the CDR3 DNA reads TGCAGTGCTAGTCGAGGTCGTGGCTACACCTTC. This sequence encodes CSASRGRGYTF.